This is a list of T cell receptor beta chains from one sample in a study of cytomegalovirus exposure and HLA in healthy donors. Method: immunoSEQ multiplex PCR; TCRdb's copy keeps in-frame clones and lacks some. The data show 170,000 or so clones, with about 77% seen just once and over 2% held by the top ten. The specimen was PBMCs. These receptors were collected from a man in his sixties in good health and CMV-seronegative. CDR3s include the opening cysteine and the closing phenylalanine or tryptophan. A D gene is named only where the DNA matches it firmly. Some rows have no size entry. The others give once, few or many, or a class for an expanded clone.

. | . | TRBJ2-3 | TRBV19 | CASSISRDTQYF | TGTGCCAGTAGTATTAGCCGAGATACGCAGTATTTT
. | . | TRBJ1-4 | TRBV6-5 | CASRTQGSNEKLFF | TGTGCCAGCAGGACACAGGGCTCTAATGAAAAACTGTTTTTT
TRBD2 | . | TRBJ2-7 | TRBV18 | CASSPGLAGVFYEQYF | TGTGCCAGCTCACCCGGACTAGCGGGAGTTTTCTACGAGCAGTACTTC
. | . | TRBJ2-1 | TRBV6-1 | CASSEGVASVTEQFF | TGTGCCAGCAGTGAAGGAGTAGCAAGTGTCACTGAGCAGTTCTTC
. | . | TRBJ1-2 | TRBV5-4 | CASSSGISNYGYTF | TGTGCCAGCAGCTCCGGGATCTCTAACTATGGCTACACCTTC
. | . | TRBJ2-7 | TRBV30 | CAWSGQAEQYF | TGTGCCTGGAGTGGACAGGCCGAGCAGTACTTC
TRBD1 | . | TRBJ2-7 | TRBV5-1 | CASSLGQGIYEQYF | TGCGCCAGCAGCTTGGGACAGGGGATCTACGAGCAGTACTTC
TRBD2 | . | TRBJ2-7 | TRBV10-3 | CAISPTTSGAYEQYF | TGTGCCATCAGTCCTACGACTAGCGGCGCCTACGAGCAGTACTTC
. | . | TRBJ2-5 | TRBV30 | CAWSKVDSGEQYF | TGTGCCTGGAGCAAGGTGGACAGTGGGGAGCAGTACTTC
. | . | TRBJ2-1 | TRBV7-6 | CASSLLVFGVGNEQFF | TGTGCCAGCAGCTTACTTGTTTTCGGGGTAGGAAATGAGCAGTTCTTC
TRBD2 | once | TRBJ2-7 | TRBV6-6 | CASSYSSSGRIYEQYF | TGTGCCAGCAGTTACTCTTCTAGCGGGAGGATCTACGAGCAGTACTTC
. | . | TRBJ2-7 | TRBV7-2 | CASSPTSDEQYF | TGTGCCAGCAGCCCTACTTCGGACGAGCAGTACTTC
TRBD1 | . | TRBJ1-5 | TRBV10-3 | CAISDRDSNQPQHF | TGTGCCATCAGCGACAGGGATAGCAATCAGCCCCAGCATTTT
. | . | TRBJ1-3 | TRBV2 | CASRDSSGNTIYF | TGTGCCAGCAGGGACAGCTCTGGAAACACCATATATTTT
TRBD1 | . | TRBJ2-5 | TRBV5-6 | CASSDGQGEETQYF | TGTGCCAGCAGCGACGGACAGGGCGAAGAGACCCAGTACTTC
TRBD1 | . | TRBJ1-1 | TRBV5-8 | CASSLYRGTGRNTEAFF | TGTGCCAGCAGCTTATACCGCGGGACAGGACGGAACACTGAAGCTTTCTTT
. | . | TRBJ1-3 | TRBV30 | CAWRGAEFSGNTIYF | TGTGCCTGGAGGGGGGCCGAGTTTTCTGGAAACACCATATATTTT
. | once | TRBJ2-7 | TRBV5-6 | CASSLQDEQYF | TGTGCCAGCAGCTTACAGGACGAGCAGTACTTC
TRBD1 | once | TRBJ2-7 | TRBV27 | CASGEQGAVEQYF | TGTGCCAGCGGAGAACAGGGGGCGGTCGAGCAGTACTTC
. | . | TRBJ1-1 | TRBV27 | CASSLSTPNTEAFF | TGTGCCAGCAGTTTAAGCACCCCGAACACTGAAGCTTTCTTT
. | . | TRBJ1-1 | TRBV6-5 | CASSSIGTEAFF | TGTGCCAGCTCCTCTATCGGCACTGAAGCTTTCTTT
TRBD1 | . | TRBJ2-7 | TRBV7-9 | CASGTGAYEQYF | TGTGCCAGCGGGACAGGGGCCTACGAGCAGTACTTC
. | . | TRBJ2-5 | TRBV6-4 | CASSGLQRTASRWETQYF | TGTGCCAGCAGTGGCTTACAGCGGACAGCCTCGAGGTGGGAGACCCAGTACTTC
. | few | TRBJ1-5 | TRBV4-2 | CASSQGPSNQPQHF | TGTGCCAGCAGCCAAGGGCCCTCTAATCAGCCCCAGCATTTT
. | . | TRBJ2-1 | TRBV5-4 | CASKPTGNSYNEQFF | TGTGCCAGCAAACCTACAGGGAACTCCTACAATGAGCAGTTCTTC
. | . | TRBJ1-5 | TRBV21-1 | CASSKARQVNQPQHF | TGTGCCAGCAGCAAAGCCAGACAGGTCAATCAGCCCCAGCATTTT
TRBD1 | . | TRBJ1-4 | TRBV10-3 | CATQRSFGTGGLTDEKLFF | TGTGCCACACAAAGGAGTTTTGGGACAGGGGGTCTGACTGATGAAAAACTGTTTTTT
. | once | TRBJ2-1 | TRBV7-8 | CASSLSSGGYEQFF | TGTGCCAGCAGCTTAAGTTCGGGGGGCTATGAGCAGTTCTTC
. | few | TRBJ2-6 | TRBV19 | CASRTRTAQSSGANVLTF | TGTGCCAGTAGGACAAGGACTGCCCAATCCTCTGGGGCCAACGTCCTGACTTTC